A selection of T cell receptor beta chains follows, all from one sample in a study of identifying expanded T cells in peripheral blood. Sequencing was performed with immunoSEQ multiplex PCR; in TCRdb, only in-frame clones are kept and a portion is missing. Among approximately 57,000 clones, roughly nine tenths were seen once, and the ten largest hold 3% to 4.5%. Sequencing was performed on blood. The source is a person aged 18-70 years in good health. Both conserved end residues are part of each CDR3. The order of the fields is CDR3 protein, J gene, V gene.

CDR3 protein: CASSLYEQYF; J gene: TRBJ2-7; V gene: TRBV19
CDR3 protein: CASSLRAVSYEQYF; J gene: TRBJ2-7; V gene: TRBV11-2
CDR3 protein: CASAQFRQETQYF; J gene: TRBJ2-5; V gene: TRBV19
CDR3 protein: CASSQLGVGEKLFF; J gene: TRBJ1-4; V gene: TRBV4-3
CDR3 protein: CAGGQVTEAFF; J gene: TRBJ1-1; V gene: TRBV30
CDR3 protein: CASRRTQGPLHF; J gene: TRBJ1-6; V gene: TRBV19
CDR3 protein: CASSLGGPEADTQYF; J gene: TRBJ2-3; V gene: TRBV5-1
CDR3 protein: CASGLDRNTEAFF; J gene: TRBJ1-1; V gene: TRBV12-5
CDR3 protein: CASSLGQAPPETQYF; J gene: TRBJ2-5; V gene: TRBV7-2
CDR3 protein: CASRRTGGDTQYF; J gene: TRBJ2-3; V gene: TRBV5-6
CDR3 protein: CASSYNRNTEAFF; J gene: TRBJ1-1; V gene: TRBV6-6
CDR3 protein: CAISERQGAYNEQFF; J gene: TRBJ2-1; V gene: TRBV10-3
CDR3 protein: CASSLVQAERETQYF; J gene: TRBJ2-5; V gene: TRBV5-5
CDR3 protein: CASSLSGGREAFF; J gene: TRBJ1-1; V gene: TRBV7-2
CDR3 protein: CASSPQASGETDTQYF; J gene: TRBJ2-3; V gene: TRBV5-1
CDR3 protein: CASIRYIGNTIYF; J gene: TRBJ1-3; V gene: TRBV2
CDR3 protein: CASSSSGGNNEQFF; J gene: TRBJ2-1; V gene: TRBV7-8
CDR3 protein: CASSVFIGGAGYTF; J gene: TRBJ1-2; V gene: TRBV9
CDR3 protein: CASSTELKTASGANVLTF; J gene: TRBJ2-6; V gene: TRBV2
CDR3 protein: CASSLGLGVGNTIYF; J gene: TRBJ1-3; V gene: TRBV5-7
CDR3 protein: CASSQPTGPGANVLTF; J gene: TRBJ2-6; V gene: TRBV5-6
CDR3 protein: CASSLDWLGTDTQYF; J gene: TRBJ2-3; V gene: TRBV2
CDR3 protein: CASSLAPGVSEQYF; J gene: TRBJ2-7; V gene: TRBV7-2
CDR3 protein: CASILKREGRETQYF; J gene: TRBJ2-5; V gene: TRBV2
CDR3 protein: CASSTAQREGLLEQFF; J gene: TRBJ2-1; V gene: TRBV7-9
CDR3 protein: CASSDGPPNEQFF; J gene: TRBJ2-1; V gene: TRBV10-1
CDR3 protein: CASSPPSGGYTEAFF; J gene: TRBJ1-1; V gene: TRBV28
CDR3 protein: CASSEDTNQPQHF; J gene: TRBJ1-5; V gene: TRBV6-1
CDR3 protein: CASSLGLYYEQYF; J gene: TRBJ2-7; V gene: TRBV5-1
CDR3 protein: CASGLVRRTGSYEQYF; J gene: TRBJ2-7; V gene: TRBV12-5
CDR3 protein: CASSPTAYEQYF; J gene: TRBJ2-7; V gene: TRBV27
CDR3 protein: CASAKGNTEAFF; J gene: TRBJ1-1; V gene: TRBV9
CDR3 protein: CASSLAVSYEQYF; J gene: TRBJ2-7; V gene: TRBV5-6
CDR3 protein: CASSPRQNEKLFF; J gene: TRBJ1-4; V gene: TRBV7-2
CDR3 protein: CATSGASGGAETQYF; J gene: TRBJ2-5; V gene: TRBV5-1
CDR3 protein: CASGQGNPYEQYF; J gene: TRBJ2-7; V gene: TRBV6-6
CDR3 protein: CASSLVSGRSNEQFF; J gene: TRBJ2-1; V gene: TRBV5-1
CDR3 protein: CASSLIGRQYNEQFF; J gene: TRBJ2-1; V gene: TRBV11-2
CDR3 protein: CASSLARYNEQFF; J gene: TRBJ2-1; V gene: TRBV5-1
CDR3 protein: CASGRTANQPQHF; J gene: TRBJ1-5; V gene: TRBV6-1
CDR3 protein: CASSFAHWGYGYTF; J gene: TRBJ1-2; V gene: TRBV5-4
CDR3 protein: CASSQERLYSGNTIYF; J gene: TRBJ1-3; V gene: TRBV14
CDR3 protein: CASSLVALSSYNEQFF; J gene: TRBJ2-1; V gene: TRBV7-2
CDR3 protein: CASSPTSGSYEQYF; J gene: TRBJ2-7; V gene: TRBV28